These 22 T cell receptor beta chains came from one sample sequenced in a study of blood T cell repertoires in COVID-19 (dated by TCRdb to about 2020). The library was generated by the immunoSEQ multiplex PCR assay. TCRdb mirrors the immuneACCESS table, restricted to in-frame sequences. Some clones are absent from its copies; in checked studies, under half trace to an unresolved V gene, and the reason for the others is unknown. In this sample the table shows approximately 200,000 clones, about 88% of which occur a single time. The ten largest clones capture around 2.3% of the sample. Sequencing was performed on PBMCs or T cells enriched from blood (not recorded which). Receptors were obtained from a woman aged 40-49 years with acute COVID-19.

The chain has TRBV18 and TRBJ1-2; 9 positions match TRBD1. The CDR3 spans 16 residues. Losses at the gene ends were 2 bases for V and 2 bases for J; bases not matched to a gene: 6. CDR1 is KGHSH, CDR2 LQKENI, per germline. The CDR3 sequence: CASSPAVQGANYGYTF. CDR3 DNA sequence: TGTGCCAGCTCACCAGCAGTACAGGGGGCCAACTATGGCTACACCTTC. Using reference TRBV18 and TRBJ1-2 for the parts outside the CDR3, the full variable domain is NAGVMQNPRHLVRRRGQEARLRCSPMKGHSHVYWYRQLPEEGLKFMVYLQKENIIDESGMPKERFSAEFPKEGPSILRIQQVVRGDSAAYFCASSPAVQGANYGYTFGSGTRLTVV.

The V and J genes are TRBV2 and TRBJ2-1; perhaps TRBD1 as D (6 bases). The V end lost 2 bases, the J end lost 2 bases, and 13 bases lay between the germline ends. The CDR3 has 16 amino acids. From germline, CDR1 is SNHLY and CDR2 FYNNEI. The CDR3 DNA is TGTGCCAGCAGTGAAACAGGGCCCCTAACCTACAATGAGCAGTTCTTC. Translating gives CASSETGPLTYNEQFF.

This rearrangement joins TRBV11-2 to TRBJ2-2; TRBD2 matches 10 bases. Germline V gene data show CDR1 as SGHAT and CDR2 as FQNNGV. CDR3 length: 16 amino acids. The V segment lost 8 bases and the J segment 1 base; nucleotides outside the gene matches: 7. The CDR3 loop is CASPRAGGMNTGELFF. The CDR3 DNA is TGTGCCAGCCCCCGAGCGGGAGGGATGAACACCGGGGAGCTGTTTTTT.

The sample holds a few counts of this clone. CDR3 coding DNA: TGTGCCTGGAGTCTACCCGCGGGGGGACGAGAGCAGTACTTC. As protein: CAWSLPAGGREQYF. This chain joins TRBV30 and TRBJ2-7, with 8 bases fitting TRBD2. This CDR3 spans 14 amino acids. The germline V gene encodes CDR1 GTSNPN and CDR2 SVGIG (reference sequence). With V trimmed by 2 bases and J by 7 bases, 10 bases remained unmatched.

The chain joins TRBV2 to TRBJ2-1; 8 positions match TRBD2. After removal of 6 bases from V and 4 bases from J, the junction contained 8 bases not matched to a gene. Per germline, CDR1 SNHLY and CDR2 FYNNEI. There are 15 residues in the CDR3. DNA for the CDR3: TGTGCCAGCAGAGGGCGGGGGGCTCGGTACAATGAGCAGTTCTTC. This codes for CASRGRGARYNEQFF. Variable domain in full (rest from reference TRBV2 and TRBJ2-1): EPEVTQTPSHQVTQMGQEVILRCVPISNHLYFYWYRQILGQKVEFLVSFYNNEISEKSEIFDDQFSVERPDGSNFTLKIRSTKLEDSAMYFCASRGRGARYNEQFFGPGTRLTVL.

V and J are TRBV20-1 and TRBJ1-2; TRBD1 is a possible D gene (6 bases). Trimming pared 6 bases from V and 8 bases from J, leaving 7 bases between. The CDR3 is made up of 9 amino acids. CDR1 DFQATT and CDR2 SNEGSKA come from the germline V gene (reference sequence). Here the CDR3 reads CSAGTGYTF. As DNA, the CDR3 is TGCAGTGCCGGGACAGGCTACACCTTC.

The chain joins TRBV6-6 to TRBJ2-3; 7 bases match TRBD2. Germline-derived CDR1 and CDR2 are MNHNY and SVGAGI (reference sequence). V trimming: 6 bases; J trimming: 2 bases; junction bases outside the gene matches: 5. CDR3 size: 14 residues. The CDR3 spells CASRGGINTDTQYF. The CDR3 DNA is TGTGCCAGCAGGGGAGGGATTAACACAGATACGCAGTATTTT.

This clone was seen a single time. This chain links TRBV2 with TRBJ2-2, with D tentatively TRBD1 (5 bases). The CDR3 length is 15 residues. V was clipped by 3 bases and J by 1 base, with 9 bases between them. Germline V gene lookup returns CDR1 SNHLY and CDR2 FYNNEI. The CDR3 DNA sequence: TGTGCCAGCAGTGAGCAGGGATTGAACACCGGGGAGCTGTTTTTT. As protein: CASSEQGLNTGELFF. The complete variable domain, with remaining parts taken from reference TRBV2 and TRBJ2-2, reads EPEVTQTPSHQVTQMGQEVILRCVPISNHLYFYWYRQILGQKVEFLVSFYNNEISEKSEIFDDQFSVERPDGSNFTLKIRSTKLEDSAMYFCASSEQGLNTGELFFGEGSRLTVL.

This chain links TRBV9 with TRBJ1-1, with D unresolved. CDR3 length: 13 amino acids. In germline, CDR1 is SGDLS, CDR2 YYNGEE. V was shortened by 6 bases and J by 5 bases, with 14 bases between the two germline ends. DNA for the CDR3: TGTGCCAGCACCGGTGGTGGCGGAACTGAAGCTTTCTTT. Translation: CASTGGGGTEAFF.

CDR3: CASSQRTLNEKLFF. Here the CDR3 DNA reads TGCGCCAGCAGCCAACGGACTCTTAATGAAAAACTGTTTTTT. The chain joins TRBV4-1 to TRBJ1-4; D is unresolved. The CDR3 sequence is 14 residues long. The germline gives CDR1 MGHRA, CDR2 YSYEKL. Trimming took off 2 bases at V and 4 bases at J, with 8 bases between the two ends.

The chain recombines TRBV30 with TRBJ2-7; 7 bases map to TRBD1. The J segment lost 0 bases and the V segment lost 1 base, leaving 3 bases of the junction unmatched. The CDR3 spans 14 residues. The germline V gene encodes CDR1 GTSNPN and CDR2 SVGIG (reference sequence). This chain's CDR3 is CAWSAWDSSYEQYF. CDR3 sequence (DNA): TGTGCCTGGAGTGCCTGGGACAGCTCCTACGAGCAGTACTTC.

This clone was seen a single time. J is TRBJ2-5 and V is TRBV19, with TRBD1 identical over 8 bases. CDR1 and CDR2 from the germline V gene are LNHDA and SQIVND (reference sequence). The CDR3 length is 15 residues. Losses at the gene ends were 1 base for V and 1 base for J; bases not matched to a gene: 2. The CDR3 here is CASSIGTGSQETQYF. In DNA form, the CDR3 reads TGTGCCAGTAGTATAGGGACAGGGTCCCAAGAGACCCAGTACTTC.

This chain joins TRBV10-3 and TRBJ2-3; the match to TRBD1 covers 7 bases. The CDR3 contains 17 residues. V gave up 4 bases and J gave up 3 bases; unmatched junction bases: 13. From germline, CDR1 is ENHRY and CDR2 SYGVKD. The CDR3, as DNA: TGTGCCATCAGTGTCCCTGCGACAGGGAGTTTGACAGATACGCAGTATTTT. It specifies CAISVPATGSLTDTQYF.

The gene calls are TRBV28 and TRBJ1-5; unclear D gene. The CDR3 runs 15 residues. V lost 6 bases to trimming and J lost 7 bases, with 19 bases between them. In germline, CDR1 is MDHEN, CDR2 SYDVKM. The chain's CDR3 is CASSQTRFGGQPQHF. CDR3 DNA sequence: TGTGCCAGCAGCCAGACCCGCTTTGGAGGGCAGCCCCAGCATTTT.

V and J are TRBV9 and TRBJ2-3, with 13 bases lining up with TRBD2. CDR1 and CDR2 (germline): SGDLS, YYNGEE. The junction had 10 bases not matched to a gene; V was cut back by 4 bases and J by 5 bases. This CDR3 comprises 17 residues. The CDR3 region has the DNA TGTGCCAGCAGCCCCGAGGGACTAGCGGGACTACGAGATACGCAGTATTTT. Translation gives CASSPEGLAGLRDTQYF.

This chain's CDR3 is CASSTGNYGYTF. The DNA of the CDR3 is TGTGCCAGCAGCACGGGGAACTATGGCTACACCTTC. The chain recombines TRBV7-9 with TRBJ1-2; D call uncertain. This CDR3 contains 12 residues. The germline gives CDR1 SEHNR, CDR2 FQNEAQ (reference sequence). V was cut by 5 bases and J by 2 bases, with 6 bases left in between.

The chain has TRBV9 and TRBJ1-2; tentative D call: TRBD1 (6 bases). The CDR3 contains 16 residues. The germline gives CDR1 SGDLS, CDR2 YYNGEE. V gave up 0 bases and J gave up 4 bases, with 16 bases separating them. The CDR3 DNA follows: TGTGCCAGCAGCGTAGCCCTTCCTGGACAGAGCTATGGCTACACCTTC. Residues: CASSVALPGQSYGYTF.

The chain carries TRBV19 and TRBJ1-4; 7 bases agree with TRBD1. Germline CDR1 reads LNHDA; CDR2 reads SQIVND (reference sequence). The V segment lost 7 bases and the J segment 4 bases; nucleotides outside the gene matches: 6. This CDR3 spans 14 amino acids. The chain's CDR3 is CASMSPGGNEKLFF. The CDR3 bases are TGTGCCAGTATGTCACCAGGGGGTAATGAAAAACTGTTTTTT.

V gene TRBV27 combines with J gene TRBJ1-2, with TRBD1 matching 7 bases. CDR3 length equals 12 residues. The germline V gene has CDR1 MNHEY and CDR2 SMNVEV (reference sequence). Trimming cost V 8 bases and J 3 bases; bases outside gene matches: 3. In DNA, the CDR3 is TGTGCCAGCTTCGGGACAGACTATGGCTACACCTTC. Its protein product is CASFGTDYGYTF.

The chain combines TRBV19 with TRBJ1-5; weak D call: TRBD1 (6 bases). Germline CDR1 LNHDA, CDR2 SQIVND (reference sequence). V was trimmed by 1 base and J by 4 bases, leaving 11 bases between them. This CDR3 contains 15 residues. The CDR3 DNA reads TGTGCCAGTAGTATAGCTGGACAGAGTAATCAGCCCCAGCATTTT. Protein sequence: CASSIAGQSNQPQHF.

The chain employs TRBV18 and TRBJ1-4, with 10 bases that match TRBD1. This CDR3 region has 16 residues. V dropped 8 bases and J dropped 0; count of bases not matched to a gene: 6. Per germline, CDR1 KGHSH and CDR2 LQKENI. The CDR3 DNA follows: TGTGCCAGCACAACCGGGACAGGGGCAACTAATGAAAAACTGTTTTTT. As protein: CASTTGTGATNEKLFF.

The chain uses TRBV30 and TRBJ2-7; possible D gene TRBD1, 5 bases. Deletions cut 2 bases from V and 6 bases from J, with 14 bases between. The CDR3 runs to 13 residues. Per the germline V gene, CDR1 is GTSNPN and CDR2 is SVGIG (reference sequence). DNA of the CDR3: TGTGCCTGGAGTAGGGGCTCAAGGGGCGAGCAGTACTTC. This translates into CAWSRGSRGEQYF.